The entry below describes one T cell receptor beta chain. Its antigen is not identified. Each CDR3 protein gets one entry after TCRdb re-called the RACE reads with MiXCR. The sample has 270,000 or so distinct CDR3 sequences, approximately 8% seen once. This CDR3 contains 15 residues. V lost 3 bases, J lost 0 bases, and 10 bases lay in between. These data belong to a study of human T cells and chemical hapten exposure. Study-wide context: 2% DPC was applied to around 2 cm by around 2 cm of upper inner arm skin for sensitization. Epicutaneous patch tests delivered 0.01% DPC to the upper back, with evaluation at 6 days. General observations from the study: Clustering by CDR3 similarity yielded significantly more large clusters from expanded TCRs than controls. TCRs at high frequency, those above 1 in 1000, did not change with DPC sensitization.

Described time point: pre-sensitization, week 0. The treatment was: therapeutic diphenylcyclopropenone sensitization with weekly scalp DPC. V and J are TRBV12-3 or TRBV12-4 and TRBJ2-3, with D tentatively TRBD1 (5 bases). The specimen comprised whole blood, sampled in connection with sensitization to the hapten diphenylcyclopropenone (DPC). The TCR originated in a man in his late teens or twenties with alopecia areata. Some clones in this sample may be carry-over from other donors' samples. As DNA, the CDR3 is TGTGCCAGCAGTTTCTTGGGGCAGAGCACAGATACGCAGTATTTT. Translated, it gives CASSFLGQSTDTQYF.